These T cell receptor beta chains were read from a single sample in a study of control samples from healthy donors and cancer patients. Method: immunoSEQ multiplex PCR; TCRdb's copy keeps in-frame clones and lacks some. The table includes 130,000 to 150,000 clones, roughly 93% detected once. Material for sequencing was blood. The receptor source for this set is a man aged 18-30 years in good health. Both conserved end residues are trimmed from each CDR3. The order of the fields is V gene, J gene, CDR3 protein.

V: TRBV18
J: TRBJ1-5
CDR3: ASSPGRGVYSNQPQH

V: TRBV12-3/TRBV12-4
J: TRBJ1-2
CDR3: ASSLAGGNGYT

V: TRBV6-4
J: TRBJ2-1
CDR3: ASSELPYNEQF

V: TRBV13
J: TRBJ2-7
CDR3: ASSFSTYEQY

V: TRBV3-1/TRBV3-2
J: TRBJ2-5
CDR3: ASSPGPQETQY

V: TRBV27
J: TRBJ2-7
CDR3: ASSGLGSNEQY

V: TRBV6-4
J: TRBJ1-1
CDR3: AFCEAF

V: TRBV11-2
J: TRBJ1-5
CDR3: ASSLGFSQPQH

V: TRBV5-5
J: TRBJ2-7
CDR3: VSSFGSSYEQY

V: TRBV15
J: TRBJ1-6
CDR3: ATSRPTDPLSISYNSPLH

V: TRBV6-2/TRBV6-3
J: TRBJ1-1
CDR3: ASSYSRQGKSNTEAF

V: TRBV6-6
J: TRBJ2-7
CDR3: ASSSPYEQY

V: TRBV6-2/TRBV6-3
J: TRBJ2-5
CDR3: ASSTRETQY

V: TRBV7-2
J: TRBJ2-7
CDR3: ASSFRGRGTYEQY

V: TRBV4-1
J: TRBJ2-1
CDR3: ASSQDGAVGYNEQF

V: TRBV6-5
J: TRBJ2-7
CDR3: ASSYGSGGSEQY

V: TRBV6-4
J: TRBJ1-5
CDR3: ASSDRANQPQH

V: TRBV18
J: TRBJ1-2
CDR3: ASSFLGQKKANYGYT

V: TRBV27
J: TRBJ2-7
CDR3: ASRQLGESSYEQY

V: TRBV27
J: TRBJ2-3
CDR3: ASSLWGSAGSTDTQY

V: TRBV28
J: TRBJ2-3
CDR3: ASSLPGLAGVGVDTQY

V: TRBV7-3
J: TRBJ1-1
CDR3: ASSLNLGTEAF

V: TRBV29-1
J: TRBJ2-1
CDR3: SVDETGGSYNEQF

V: TRBV6-5
J: TRBJ2-3
CDR3: ASSRGGQGSDTQY

V: TRBV15
J: TRBJ1-5
CDR3: ATSEMGQSNQPQH

V: TRBV19
J: TRBJ1-3
CDR3: ASTTSPSSGNTIY

V: TRBV9
J: TRBJ2-1
CDR3: ASSPRGETYNEQF

V: TRBV2
J: TRBJ1-2
CDR3: ASGGTYGNYGYT

V: TRBV7-2
J: TRBJ2-5
CDR3: ASSLTGRRNQETQY

V: TRBV7-8
J: TRBJ1-1
CDR3: ASSPPAWYRTGPYNTEAF

V: TRBV28
J: TRBJ1-2
CDR3: ASSPSSGPRDYT

V: TRBV6-5
J: TRBJ2-2
CDR3: ASRGIREGGELF

V: TRBV4-3
J: TRBJ1-2
CDR3: ASSQGTGILGYT

V: TRBV19
J: TRBJ1-6
CDR3: ASKGNDRVISPLH

V: TRBV6-6
J: TRBJ1-1
CDR3: ASPAGRNTEAF

V: TRBV4-2
J: TRBJ2-2
CDR3: ASSQDLIRRFSPGELF

V: TRBV5-5
J: TRBJ1-3
CDR3: ASSLVVASSGNTIY

V: TRBV30
J: TRBJ2-3
CDR3: AWSSPGTDTQY

V: TRBV7-2
J: TRBJ2-7
CDR3: ASSNLDSGYEQY

V: TRBV5-1
J: TRBJ1-1
CDR3: ASSFTGIMNTEAF

V: TRBV6-2/TRBV6-3
J: TRBJ2-7
CDR3: ASSYPLYEQY

V: TRBV13
J: TRBJ1-5
CDR3: ASSSGQGVIQPQH

V: TRBV7-9
J: TRBJ2-7
CDR3: ASSKSGRDFSYEQY

V: TRBV5-1
J: TRBJ2-5
CDR3: ASSSSGAGFQETQY

V: TRBV30
J: TRBJ2-3
CDR3: AWSRPALTDTQY

V: TRBV28
J: TRBJ2-7
CDR3: ASSPRTSGGAD

V: TRBV4-3
J: TRBJ2-3
CDR3: ASSQEPPSATSTDTQY

V: TRBV11-2
J: TRBJ2-7
CDR3: ASSLEREGHEQY